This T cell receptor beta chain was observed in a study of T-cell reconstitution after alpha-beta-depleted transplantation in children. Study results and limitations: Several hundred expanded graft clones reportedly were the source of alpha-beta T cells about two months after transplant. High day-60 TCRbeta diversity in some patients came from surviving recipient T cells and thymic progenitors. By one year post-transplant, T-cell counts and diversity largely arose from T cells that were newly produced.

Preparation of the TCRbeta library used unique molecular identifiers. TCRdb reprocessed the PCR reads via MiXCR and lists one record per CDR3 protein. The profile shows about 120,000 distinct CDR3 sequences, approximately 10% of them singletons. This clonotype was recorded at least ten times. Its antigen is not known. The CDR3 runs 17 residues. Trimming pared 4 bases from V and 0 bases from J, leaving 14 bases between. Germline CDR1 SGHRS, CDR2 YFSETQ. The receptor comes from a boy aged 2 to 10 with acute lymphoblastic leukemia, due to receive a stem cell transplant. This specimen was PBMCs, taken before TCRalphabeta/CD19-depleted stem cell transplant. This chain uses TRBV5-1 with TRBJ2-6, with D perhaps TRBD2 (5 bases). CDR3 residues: CASSRDSALSGANVLTF. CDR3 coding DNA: TGCGCCAGCAGCCGGGATTCGGCCCTCTCTGGGGCCAACGTCCTGACTTTC.